This T cell receptor (beta chain) stems from a study of blood T cell repertoires in COVID-19. Study as a whole: Donors in the United States, Italy and Spain gave samples during acute or convalescent COVID-19.

Profiled with immunoSEQ multiplex PCR; TCRdb holds only in-frame clones, not every one. The sample contains around 67,000 clones, about 81% of which appear only once. The CDR3 runs to 12 residues. V lost 5 bases to trimming and J lost 8 bases; unmatched junction nucleotides: 4. Germline V gene sequence: CDR1 SEHNR, CDR2 FQNEAQ (reference sequence). The specimen sequenced was peripheral blood. The clonotype comes from a human donor in a cohort sampled during active COVID-19. V is TRBV7-9 and J is TRBJ1-2; 8 bases are a match to TRBD1. The CDR3 sequence is CASSRTGQGYTF. CDR3 DNA: TGTGCCAGCAGCCGGACAGGGCAAGGCTACACCTTC.